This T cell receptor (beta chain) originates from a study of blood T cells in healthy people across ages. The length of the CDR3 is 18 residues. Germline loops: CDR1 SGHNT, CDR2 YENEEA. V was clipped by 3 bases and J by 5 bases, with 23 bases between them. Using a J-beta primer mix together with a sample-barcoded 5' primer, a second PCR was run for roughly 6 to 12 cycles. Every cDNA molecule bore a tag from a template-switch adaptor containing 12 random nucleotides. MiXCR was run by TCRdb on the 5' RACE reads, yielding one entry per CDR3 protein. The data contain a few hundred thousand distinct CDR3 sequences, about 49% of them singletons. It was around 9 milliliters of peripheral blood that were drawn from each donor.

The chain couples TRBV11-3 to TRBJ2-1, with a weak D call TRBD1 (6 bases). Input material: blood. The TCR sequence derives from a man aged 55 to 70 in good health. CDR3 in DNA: TGTGCCAGCAGCTTCGGGGCTGGGGGCTCCCCTAGTAACAATGAGCAGTTCTTC. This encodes CASSFGAGGSPSNNEQFF.